The rows below give T cell receptor beta chains drawn from one sample of a study of control samples from healthy donors and cancer patients. Profiling relied on immunoSEQ multiplex PCR, and the TCRdb table lists in-frame clones only, not all of them. Of about 110,000 clones in the sample, around 87% were seen once. Sequencing input: PBMCs. These receptors were obtained from a woman aged 55-70 years with lung cancer. Each CDR3 is given with its conserved first and last residue. The order of the fields is J gene, CDR3 length, V gene, clone size, D gene, CDR3 protein, CDR3 DNA. A D gene is named only where the DNA matches it firmly. Rows may omit the clone size; those that give it use once, few, many or a size class.

j_call: TRBJ1-1; cdr3_length: 18; v_call: TRBV7-2; clone_size: NA; d_call: NA; cdr3_aa: CASSLGPFIRGMNTEAFF; cdr3_nt: TGTGCCAGCAGCTTAGGACCCTTCATTAGAGGGATGAACACTGAAGCTTTCTTT
j_call: TRBJ2-7; cdr3_length: 16; v_call: TRBV6-1; clone_size: NA; d_call: TRBD1; cdr3_aa: CASSELGTGRAYEQYF; cdr3_nt: TGTGCCAGCAGTGAATTGGGGACAGGGAGGGCCTACGAGCAGTACTTC
j_call: TRBJ1-6; cdr3_length: 16; v_call: TRBV6-5; clone_size: NA; d_call: NA; cdr3_aa: CASSSDPEGRDSPLHF; cdr3_nt: TGTGCCAGCAGTTCGGACCCCGAGGGTCGGGACTCACCCCTCCACTTT
j_call: TRBJ2-5; cdr3_length: 19; v_call: TRBV4-1; clone_size: NA; d_call: TRBD2; cdr3_aa: CASSHPGLAGGASQETQYF; cdr3_nt: TGCGCCAGCAGCCACCCCGGACTAGCGGGAGGGGCATCACAAGAGACCCAGTACTTC
j_call: TRBJ1-5; cdr3_length: 13; v_call: TRBV19; clone_size: NA; d_call: NA; cdr3_aa: CASGLDSNQPQHF; cdr3_nt: TGTGCCAGCGGACTGGACAGCAATCAGCCCCAGCATTTT
j_call: TRBJ1-2; cdr3_length: 10; v_call: TRBV19; clone_size: NA; d_call: NA; cdr3_aa: CASGYGGYTF; cdr3_nt: TGTGCCAGTGGCTACGGTGGCTACACCTTC
j_call: TRBJ2-7; cdr3_length: 15; v_call: TRBV3-1/TRBV3-2; clone_size: NA; d_call: NA; cdr3_aa: CASSPSGSGSYEQYF; cdr3_nt: TGTGCCAGCAGCCCCTCGGGTAGCGGATCCTACGAGCAGTACTTC
j_call: TRBJ2-2; cdr3_length: 16; v_call: TRBV9; clone_size: NA; d_call: TRBD1; cdr3_aa: CASSSRTGSPAGELFF; cdr3_nt: TGTGCCAGCAGCTCAAGGACAGGTAGCCCCGCCGGGGAGCTGTTTTTT
j_call: TRBJ2-7; cdr3_length: 14; v_call: TRBV24-1; clone_size: once; d_call: NA; cdr3_aa: CATSDRLSGNEQYF; cdr3_nt: TGTGCCACCAGTGACCGATTATCAGGGAACGAGCAGTACTTC
j_call: TRBJ2-1; cdr3_length: 16; v_call: TRBV5-1; clone_size: NA; d_call: TRBD2; cdr3_aa: CASSLGRLAGGNEQFF; cdr3_nt: TGCGCCAGCAGCTTGGGAAGACTAGCGGGGGGGAATGAGCAGTTCTTC
j_call: TRBJ1-4; cdr3_length: 14; v_call: TRBV7-6; clone_size: NA; d_call: NA; cdr3_aa: CASSVGQGYEKLFF; cdr3_nt: TGTGCCAGCAGCGTCGGTCAGGGGTATGAAAAACTGTTTTTT
j_call: TRBJ2-2; cdr3_length: 15; v_call: TRBV6-6; clone_size: NA; d_call: NA; cdr3_aa: CASRLSGAGTGELFF; cdr3_nt: TGTGCCAGCAGACTATCGGGAGCTGGGACCGGGGAGCTGTTTTTT
j_call: TRBJ1-2; cdr3_length: 14; v_call: TRBV3-1/TRBV3-2; clone_size: NA; d_call: TRBD1; cdr3_aa: CASSRTGRGGGYTF; cdr3_nt: TGTGCCAGCAGCCGGACAGGGAGAGGTGGTGGCTACACCTTC
j_call: TRBJ2-1; cdr3_length: 18; v_call: TRBV12-5; clone_size: NA; d_call: NA; cdr3_aa: CASGLDGPGRHGEDEQFF; cdr3_nt: TGTGCTAGTGGTTTGGATGGGCCGGGGCGCCACGGGGAGGATGAGCAGTTCTTC
j_call: TRBJ2-5; cdr3_length: 16; v_call: TRBV7-7; clone_size: NA; d_call: TRBD1; cdr3_aa: CASSTGTGGGGETQYF; cdr3_nt: TGTGCTAGTTCAACCGGGACAGGGGGCGGGGGAGAGACCCAGTACTTC
j_call: TRBJ2-7; cdr3_length: 12; v_call: TRBV5-4; clone_size: few; d_call: NA; cdr3_aa: CASSLGDYEQYF; cdr3_nt: TGTGCCAGCAGCTTGGGAGATTACGAGCAGTACTTC
j_call: TRBJ1-1; cdr3_length: 15; v_call: TRBV18; clone_size: NA; d_call: TRBD1; cdr3_aa: CASSDQGAVNTEAFF; cdr3_nt: TGTGCCAGCTCAGACCAGGGGGCTGTGAACACTGAAGCTTTCTTT
j_call: TRBJ2-7; cdr3_length: 14; v_call: TRBV5-1; clone_size: NA; d_call: NA; cdr3_aa: CASSLAYGDYEQYF; cdr3_nt: TGCGCCAGCAGCTTGGCCTACGGGGACTACGAGCAGTACTTC
j_call: TRBJ1-2; cdr3_length: 11; v_call: TRBV28; clone_size: once; d_call: NA; cdr3_aa: CASSLGPTSTF; cdr3_nt: TGTGCCAGCAGTTTAGGCCCGACGTCCACCTTC
j_call: TRBJ2-5; cdr3_length: 15; v_call: TRBV11-3; clone_size: few; d_call: TRBD1; cdr3_aa: CASSFAGGVQETQYF; cdr3_nt: TGTGCCAGCAGCTTTGCAGGGGGTGTGCAAGAGACCCAGTACTTC